This T cell receptor (beta chain) was observed in a study of CD8 T cells in ankylosing spondylitis. This CDR3 comprises 15 residues. Trimming pared 2 bases from V and 4 bases from J, leaving 16 bases between. Germline V CDR1 and CDR2: DFQATT, SNEGSKA (reference sequence). MiXCR was run by TCRdb on the 5' RACE reads, yielding one entry per CDR3 protein. The sample comprises 180,000 or so distinct CDR3 sequences, roughly 12% of which are singletons, and just under 30% rests with the top ten. This clonotype was observed many times. The sample comprised blood, either unsorted or a sorted T cell fraction (not recorded which). This receptor was identified in a male donor with ankylosing spondylitis or in good health (not recorded which). The chain is built from TRBV20-1 and TRBJ2-3; possible D gene TRBD2, 7 bases. DNA for the CDR3: TGCAGTGCTAGATCGGGGGGCGTAGGCGCAGATACGCAGTATTTT. Translation gives CSARSGGVGADTQYF.